These 20 T cell receptor beta chains were all obtained from the same sample, sequenced in a study of blood T cell repertoires in COVID-19. Generated by immunoSEQ multiplex PCR, the TCRdb table keeps only in-frame clones and is missing some. The sample includes around 250,000 clones, approximately 90% of them seen just once. Sequenced input: PBMCs or T cells enriched from blood (not recorded which). Source of these receptors: a man between 18 and 35 years old who had recovered from COVID-19.

The chain joins TRBV27 to TRBJ2-1, with TRBD2 identical over 13 bases. V trimming: 4 bases; J trimming: 7 bases; junction bases outside the gene matches: 7. The CDR3 covers 16 residues. Germline-derived CDR1 and CDR2 are MNHEY and SMNVEV (reference sequence). CDR3 sequence: CASSSRTSGRWNEQFF. The CDR3, as DNA: TGTGCCAGCAGTTCCCGGACTAGCGGGAGATGGAATGAGCAGTTCTTC.

V gene TRBV11-3 combines with J gene TRBJ2-7, with D perhaps TRBD1 (6 bases). The CDR3 length is 12 residues. Per germline, CDR1 SGHNT and CDR2 YENEEA. Trimming stripped 8 bases from V and 1 base from J, with 9 bases between. CDR3 sequence reads: CASGTGSYEQYF. The CDR3, as DNA: TGTGCCAGCGGAACAGGGTCCTACGAGCAGTACTTC.

The gene calls are TRBV15 and TRBJ2-5; a possible D gene is TRBD1 (5 bases). This CDR3 has 14 residues. Germline CDR1 LNHNV, CDR2 YYDKDF (reference sequence). Trimming left V 1 base short and J 4 bases short, with 10 bases between. The CDR3, as DNA: TGTGCCACCAGCAGAGCAGGGTCGGGAGAGACCCAGTACTTC. Encoded protein: CATSRAGSGETQYF.

V usage is TRBV6-4 and J usage is TRBJ1-2; unclear D gene. Trimming removed 2 bases at V and 3 bases at J, with 7 bases between. Germline CDR1 is MRHNA and CDR2 is SNTAGT. This CDR3 has 13 residues. The CDR3 sequence: CASSDHRYYGYTF. The CDR3 nucleotides are TGTGCCAGCAGTGACCACAGATACTATGGCTACACCTTC.

This clone was recorded a few times. The CDR3 reads CASSLQGNPVNEQFF. CDR3 coding DNA: TGTGCCAGCAGTCTTCAGGGGAATCCTGTCAATGAGCAGTTCTTC. The chain couples TRBV5-4 to TRBJ2-1; possibly TRBD1 for D (6 bases). V shed 5 bases and J shed 6 bases, with 18 bases lying between them. The CDR3 loop spans 15 amino acids. Germline CDR1 and CDR2: SGHNT and YYREEE (reference sequence).

This sequence joins TRBV29-1 and TRBJ1-2; D is possibly TRBD1 (5 bases). This CDR3 region has 15 residues. Germline values: CDR1 SQVTM, CDR2 ANQGSEA. Trimming pared 4 bases from V and 6 bases from J, leaving 21 bases between. CDR3 bases: TGCAGCGTTGGCCGGGCAGGGCCCTCTCGAGATGGCTACACCTTC. Translating gives CSVGRAGPSRDGYTF.

This clone was seen ten or more times. This chain joins TRBV28 and TRBJ2-5; TRBD2 aligns across 12 bases. Trimming removed 2 bases from V and 3 bases from J; junction bases left unmatched: 1. CDR1 is MDHEN and CDR2 is SYDVKM in the germline V gene. This CDR3 spans 15 amino acids. CDR3 nucleotide sequence: TGTGCCAGCAGTTTACTAGCGGGAGGGGAAGAGACCCAGTACTTC. Translation gives CASSLLAGGEETQYF.

The CDR3 here is CSVRVAGGLSGELFF. CDR3 nucleotides: TGCAGCGTTCGGGTAGCGGGGGGGCTTTCCGGGGAGCTGTTTTTT. This chain uses TRBV29-1 with TRBJ2-2; 11 positions agree with TRBD2. The CDR3 sequence is 15 residues long. CDR1 and CDR2 from the germline V gene are SQVTM and ANQGSEA. After removal of 5 bases from V and 6 bases from J, the junction contained 8 bases not matched to a gene.

There are a few counts of this clone. This chain uses TRBV5-1 with TRBJ2-3; possibly TRBD2 for D (7 bases). The germline V gene has CDR1 SGHRS and CDR2 YFSETQ. Trimming shortened V by 3 bases and J by 3 bases, and 17 bases separated the two germline ends. This CDR3 region has 16 residues. The CDR3 sequence is CASSWQGGAGTDTQYF. The CDR3 DNA reads as TGCGCCAGCAGCTGGCAAGGGGGGGCCGGAACAGATACGCAGTATTTT.

The chain links TRBV4-2 to TRBJ2-3, with a possible D match to TRBD1 (5 bases). V lost 4 bases and J 5 bases, leaving 19 bases between the germline ends. Germline V CDR1 and CDR2: LGHNA, YNFKEQ. CDR3 length: 16 amino acids. CDR3 sequence reads: CASSPARVQALDTQYF. The DNA for the CDR3 is TGTGCCAGCAGCCCCGCCAGGGTCCAGGCATTAGATACGCAGTATTTT.

The V and J genes are TRBV4-2 and TRBJ2-2; the D is unclear. CDR1 and CDR2 from the germline V gene are LGHNA and YNFKEQ. V lost 0 bases, J lost 1 base, and 6 bases lay in between. The CDR3 is 15 residues long. CDR3 amino acids: CASSQEEKNTGELFF. CDR3 coding DNA: TGTGCCAGCAGCCAAGAGGAGAAGAACACCGGGGAGCTGTTTTTT.

V gene TRBV5-5 combines with J gene TRBJ1-6; unclear D gene. The CDR3 runs to 15 residues. With 4 bases removed from V and 0 bases from J, the gap between germline ends came to 8 bases. Per germline, CDR1 SGHKS and CDR2 YYEKEE (reference sequence). The CDR3 nucleotides are TGTGCCAGCAGCCCACCGAGCTCCTATAATTCACCCCTCCACTTT. Amino acid sequence: CASSPPSSYNSPLHF. The full variable domain, in which reference TRBV5-5 and TRBJ1-6 provide the parts outside the CDR3, is DAGVTQSPTHLIKTRGQQVTLRCSPISGHKSVSWYQQVLGQGPQFIFQYYEKEERGRGNFPDRFSARQFPNYSSELNVNALLLGDSALYLCASSPPSSYNSPLHFGNGTRLTVT.

J is TRBJ1-1 and V is TRBV19; D perhaps matches TRBD1 (5 bases). V gave up 6 bases and J gave up 11 bases, with 16 bases separating them. Per germline, CDR1 LNHDA and CDR2 SQIVND (reference sequence). The CDR3 is 12 amino acids. As DNA, the CDR3 is TGTGCCAGTAGCAACCGGGCGGGACTGGCTTTCTTT. It yields the protein CASSNRAGLAFF.

This rearrangement joins TRBV5-1 to TRBJ2-7; 11 bases match TRBD1. Germline CDR1 and CDR2: SGHRS and YFSETQ. Trimming removed 0 bases from V and 7 bases from J; junction bases left unmatched: 6. CDR3 size: 15 residues. Written as DNA, the CDR3 is TGCGCCAGCAGCTTGGTTGGGGACAGGGGGTCTGAGCAGTACTTC. Its protein product is CASSLVGDRGSEQYF.

This chain uses TRBV2 with TRBJ1-2, with 9 bases aligning to TRBD1. The germline CDR1 and CDR2 sequences are SNHLY and FYNNEI. The length of the CDR3 is 13 residues. V dropped 6 bases and J dropped 5; count of bases not matched to a gene: 4. CDR3 residues: CASRAGQGYGYTF. In DNA form, the CDR3 reads TGTGCCAGCAGAGCGGGACAGGGTTATGGCTACACCTTC.

The rearrangement joins TRBV5-1 to TRBJ1-5; 7 bases match TRBD1. This CDR3 is 15 amino acids long. Germline V gene data show CDR1 as SGHRS and CDR2 as YFSETQ. J was trimmed by 7 bases and V by 2 bases; bases with no gene match: 9. CDR3 in amino acids: CASSLIPTGSQPQHF. The CDR3 bases are TGCGCCAGCAGCTTAATTCCGACAGGGTCACAGCCCCAGCATTTT.

This sequence joins TRBV27 and TRBJ2-7; 10 bases are a match to TRBD2. V dropped 3 bases and J dropped 4; count of bases not matched to a gene: 12. CDR1 MNHEY and CDR2 SMNVEV come from the germline V gene (reference sequence). The CDR3 is 17 residues long. Here the CDR3 reads CASSFLASGSSRYEQYF. For the CDR3, the DNA is TGTGCCAGCAGTTTCCTAGCTAGCGGGAGCTCCAGATACGAGCAGTACTTC.

The rearrangement uses TRBV28 and TRBJ2-3, with D possibly matching TRBD1 (5 bases). CDR1 and CDR2 (germline): MDHEN, SYDVKM. The germline V and J ends were trimmed by 2 bases and 1 base, with 10 bases remaining between them. The length of the CDR3 is 15 residues. CDR3 in amino acids: CASSLRGAGTDTQYF. Here the CDR3 DNA reads TGTGCCAGCAGTTTAAGGGGTGCAGGCACAGATACGCAGTATTTT. The entire variable domain, with the rest obtained from reference TRBV28 and TRBJ2-3, is as follows: DVKVTQSSRYLVKRTGEKVFLECVQDMDHENMFWYRQDPGLGLRLIYFSYDVKMKEKGDIPEGYSVSREKKERFSLILESASTNQTSMYLCASSLRGAGTDTQYFGPGTRLTVL.

The chain combines TRBV11-2 with TRBJ1-4; 12 positions match TRBD1. The CDR3 covers 19 residues. Losses at the gene ends were 5 bases for V and 8 bases for J; bases not matched to a gene: 18. The germline V gene encodes CDR1 SGHAT and CDR2 FQNNGV. CDR3 bases: TGTGCCAGCAGCCCCAGTTCCCCGCGGGACAGGGGGCGCAGGGAAAAACTGTTTTTT. Its protein is CASSPSSPRDRGRREKLFF. The whole variable domain, filled in from reference TRBV11-2 and TRBJ1-4, reads EAGVAQSPRYKIIEKRQSVAFWCNPISGHATLYWYQQILGQGPKLLIQFQNNGVVDDSQLPKDRFSAERLKGVDSTLKIQPAKLEDSAVYLCASSPSSPRDRGRREKLFFGSGTQLSVL.

This chain uses TRBV4-1 with TRBJ1-5, with TRBD1 matching 11 bases. This CDR3 is 15 amino acids long. V shed 5 bases, J shed 8 bases, and the junction held 8 bases outside the gene matches. Germline CDR1 and CDR2: MGHRA and YSYEKL. This chain's CDR3 is CASSTRDRGEEPQHF. CDR3 sequence (DNA): TGCGCCAGCAGCACCCGGGACAGGGGGGAGGAGCCCCAGCATTTT.